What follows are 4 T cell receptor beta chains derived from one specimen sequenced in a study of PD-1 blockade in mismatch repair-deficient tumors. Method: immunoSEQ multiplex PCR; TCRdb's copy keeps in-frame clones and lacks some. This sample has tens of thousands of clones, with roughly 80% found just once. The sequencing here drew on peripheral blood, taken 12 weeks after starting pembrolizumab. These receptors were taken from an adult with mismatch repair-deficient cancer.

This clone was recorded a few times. CDR3 sequence: CSVTADSYGYTF. CDR3 nucleotide sequence: TGCAGCGTGACGGCGGACAGCTATGGCTACACCTTC. V usage is TRBV29-1 and J usage is TRBJ1-2, with D perhaps matching TRBD1 (6 bases). Trimming shortened V by 6 bases and J by 4 bases, and 12 bases separated the two germline ends. The germline gives CDR1 SQVTM, CDR2 ANQGSEA. The CDR3 is made up of 12 amino acids.

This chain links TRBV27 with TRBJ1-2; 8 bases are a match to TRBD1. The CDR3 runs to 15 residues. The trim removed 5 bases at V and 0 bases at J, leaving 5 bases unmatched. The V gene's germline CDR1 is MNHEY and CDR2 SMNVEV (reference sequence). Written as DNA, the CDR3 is TGTGCCAGCAGTCCTGGACAGGGAGCTAACTATGGCTACACCTTC. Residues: CASSPGQGANYGYTF.

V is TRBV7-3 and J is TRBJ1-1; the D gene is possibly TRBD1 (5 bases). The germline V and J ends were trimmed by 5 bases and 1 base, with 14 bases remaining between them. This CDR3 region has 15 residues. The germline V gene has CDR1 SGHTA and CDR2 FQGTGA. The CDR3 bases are TGTGCCAGCAGCGGAATACGGGGCGGGAACACTGAAGCTTTCTTT. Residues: CASSGIRGGNTEAFF.

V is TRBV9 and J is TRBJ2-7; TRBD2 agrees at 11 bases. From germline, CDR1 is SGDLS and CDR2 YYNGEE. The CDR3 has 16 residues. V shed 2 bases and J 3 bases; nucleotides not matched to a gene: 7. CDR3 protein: CASSVGGLAADYEQYF. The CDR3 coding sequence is TGTGCCAGCAGCGTGGGGGGACTAGCGGCAGACTACGAGCAGTACTTC. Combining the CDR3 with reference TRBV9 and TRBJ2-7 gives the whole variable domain DSGVTQTPKHLITATGQRVTLRCSPRSGDLSVYWYQQSLDQGLQFLIQYYNGEERAKGNILERFSAQQFPDLHSELNLSSLELGDSALYFCASSVGGLAADYEQYFGPGTRLTVT.